The rows below give T cell receptor beta chains drawn from one sample of a study of cytomegalovirus exposure and HLA in healthy donors. The assay was immunoSEQ multiplex PCR, and TCRdb's table has in-frame clones only and misses some. The table includes tens of thousands of clones, more than 75% detected once. The sample comprised PBMCs. These receptors all come from a man aged 18 to 35 in good health and CMV-seronegative. CDR3s include the opening cysteine and the closing phenylalanine or tryptophan. Each record gives: J gene, clone size, V gene, D gene, CDR3 DNA, CDR3 protein. D genes are given only for firm matches. Some rows mark clone size as missing; the rest say once, few, many or name a class of expanded clone.

j_gene: TRBJ1-5; abundance: few; v_gene: TRBV30; d_gene: .; CDR3nt: TGTGCCTGGAGTATGGAGAAAAAAAAACAGCCCCAGCATTTT; CDR3aa: CAWSMEKKKQPQHF
j_gene: TRBJ1-5; abundance: .; v_gene: TRBV5-4; d_gene: TRBD1; CDR3nt: TGTGCCAGCAGCGCAGGGGGCGGCAATCAGCCCCAGCATTTT; CDR3aa: CASSAGGGNQPQHF
j_gene: TRBJ2-3; abundance: once; v_gene: TRBV28; d_gene: TRBD1; CDR3nt: TGTGCCAGCAGGACCCCGGGACAGGGGTCAGATACGCAGTATTTT; CDR3aa: CASRTPGQGSDTQYF
j_gene: TRBJ2-3; abundance: .; v_gene: TRBV6-1; d_gene: .; CDR3nt: TGTGCCAGCAGTGAGGCCAGGGGACTAACCACAGATACGCAGTATTTT; CDR3aa: CASSEARGLTTDTQYF
j_gene: TRBJ2-5; abundance: .; v_gene: TRBV27; d_gene: TRBD2; CDR3nt: TGTGCCAGCAGTTCCGTTAGCGGGGGAAGCCGGGAGACCCAGTACTTC; CDR3aa: CASSSVSGGSRETQYF
j_gene: TRBJ2-1; abundance: .; v_gene: TRBV11-2; d_gene: .; CDR3nt: TGTGCCAGCAGCTTCGGGATCTCCTACAATGAGCAGTTCTTC; CDR3aa: CASSFGISYNEQFF
j_gene: TRBJ2-6; abundance: .; v_gene: TRBV5-1; d_gene: .; CDR3nt: TGCGCCAGCGGGCCTTTCTCTGGGGCCAACGTCCTGACTTTC; CDR3aa: CASGPFSGANVLTF
j_gene: TRBJ2-1; abundance: .; v_gene: TRBV5-1; d_gene: .; CDR3nt: TGCGCCAGCAGCTTGACTGGGCCTGAGCAGTTCTTC; CDR3aa: CASSLTGPEQFF
j_gene: TRBJ2-1; abundance: .; v_gene: TRBV5-1; d_gene: .; CDR3nt: TGCGCCAGCAGCTTGGCCGGGACATTGGCTAATGAGCAGTTCTTC; CDR3aa: CASSLAGTLANEQFF
j_gene: TRBJ1-1; abundance: .; v_gene: TRBV4-1; d_gene: .; CDR3nt: TGCGCCAGCAGCCCCGGACCTTTGGACTTAAATGAAGCTTTCTTT; CDR3aa: CASSPGPLDLNEAFF
j_gene: TRBJ1-4; abundance: .; v_gene: TRBV4-2; d_gene: TRBD1; CDR3nt: TGTGCCAGCAGCCAAGCGGACAGGGATAATGAAAAACTGTTTTTT; CDR3aa: CASSQADRDNEKLFF
j_gene: TRBJ1-2; abundance: once; v_gene: TRBV10-3; d_gene: TRBD1; CDR3nt: TGTGCCATCAGTGAGTCGAGGGGGGCGGGACAGGGATGGAACTATGGCTACACCTTC; CDR3aa: CAISESRGAGQGWNYGYTF
j_gene: TRBJ2-5; abundance: once; v_gene: TRBV6-1; d_gene: TRBD1; CDR3nt: TGTGCCAGCAGTGAAGGACAGGGGGCAGAGACCCAGTACTTC; CDR3aa: CASSEGQGAETQYF
j_gene: TRBJ1-5; abundance: .; v_gene: TRBV11-2; d_gene: .; CDR3nt: TGTGCCAGCAGCTTAGATGAGTATAGCAATCAGCCCCAGCATTTT; CDR3aa: CASSLDEYSNQPQHF
j_gene: TRBJ2-7; abundance: few; v_gene: TRBV9; d_gene: TRBD1; CDR3nt: TGTGCCAGCAGCAGCGGACAGGGGGTCGGCGAGCAGTACTTC; CDR3aa: CASSSGQGVGEQYF
j_gene: TRBJ1-2; abundance: .; v_gene: TRBV5-1; d_gene: TRBD1; CDR3nt: TGCGCCAGCAGCAAGGGACAGGGCATCCTTAACTATGGCTACACCTTC; CDR3aa: CASSKGQGILNYGYTF
j_gene: TRBJ1-5; abundance: once; v_gene: TRBV18; d_gene: .; CDR3nt: TGTGCCAGCTGGGCCGGAGGCGACAATCAGCCCCAGCATTTT; CDR3aa: CASWAGGDNQPQHF
j_gene: TRBJ1-5; abundance: .; v_gene: TRBV6-1; d_gene: .; CDR3nt: TGTGCCAGCAGTGAAATGCGGACAGTTAGCAATCAGCCCCAGCATTTT; CDR3aa: CASSEMRTVSNQPQHF
j_gene: TRBJ2-1; abundance: .; v_gene: TRBV5-6; d_gene: .; CDR3nt: TGTGCCAGCAGCTTGTTGTCGGGGATCTACAATGAGCAGTTCTTC; CDR3aa: CASSLLSGIYNEQFF
j_gene: TRBJ1-4; abundance: .; v_gene: TRBV6-5; d_gene: TRBD1; CDR3nt: TGTGCCAGCAGTTCCCCCCGGACAGGGAGTGAAAAACTGTTTTTT; CDR3aa: CASSSPRTGSEKLFF
j_gene: TRBJ1-5; abundance: .; v_gene: TRBV6-5; d_gene: .; CDR3nt: TGTGCCAGCAGTTACTCGCCAGGGTATCAGCCCCAGCATTTT; CDR3aa: CASSYSPGYQPQHF
j_gene: TRBJ2-3; abundance: once; v_gene: TRBV19; d_gene: .; CDR3nt: TGTGCCAGCAAACTCAAAACTAGCACAGATACGCAGTATTTT; CDR3aa: CASKLKTSTDTQYF